This passage covers 4 T cell receptor beta chains from one sample sequenced in a study of a mutant IDH1 vaccine in newly diagnosed glioma. These receptors lack a known antigen. Only in-frame clones appear in the TCRdb table, and some are missing; sequencing was by immunoSEQ multiplex PCR. Of around 78,000 clones listed, 70% to 90% are singletons. Described time point: week 23, last vaccination. Every vaccination contained 300 ug of the mutant IDH1 20-mer peptide and was paired with topical imiquimod. The input for sequencing was PBMCs, taken from a glioma patient whose treatment included an IDH1 peptide vaccine. The receptor source for this set is a man aged 25 to 45 with glioma. Some clones in this sample may be carry-over from other donors' samples.

The chain recombines TRBV7-9 with TRBJ2-1, with D unclear. The CDR3 is 12 amino acids. V lost 5 bases and J 7 bases, leaving 9 bases between the germline ends. Germline CDR1 is SEHNR and CDR2 is FQNEAQ (reference sequence). The CDR3 is CASSRQENEQFF. As DNA, the CDR3 is TGTGCCAGCAGCAGACAAGAGAATGAGCAGTTCTTC.

J is TRBJ2-1 and V is TRBV7-6, with 8 bases identical to TRBD2. CDR3 length: 20 residues. Germline loops: CDR1 SGHVS, CDR2 FNYEAQ. V dropped 1 base and J dropped 1; count of bases not matched to a gene: 15. CDR3 bases: TGTGCCAGCAGCTTAGAGACTAGCGTGCTCCGAGGACTATCCTACAATGAGCAGTTCTTC. Its translation is CASSLETSVLRGLSYNEQFF. Full variable domain (rest looked up from reference TRBV7-6 and TRBJ2-1): GAGVSQSPRYKVTKRGQDVALRCDPISGHVSLYWYRQALGQGPEFLTYFNYEAQQDKSGLPNDRFSAERPEGSISTLTIQRTEQRDSAMYRCASSLETSVLRGLSYNEQFFGPGTRLTVL.

The chain links TRBV19 to TRBJ1-2, with 9 bases lining up with TRBD1. The V gene's germline CDR1 is LNHDA and CDR2 SQIVND (reference sequence). This CDR3 is 15 amino acids long. V gave up 5 bases and J gave up 4 bases; unmatched junction bases: 8. In DNA form, the CDR3 reads TGTGCCAGTAGTTTACAGGGGGCGAACCTCTATGGCTACACCTTC. It specifies CASSLQGANLYGYTF.

This clone has a single count. The gene calls are TRBV20-1 and TRBJ2-1; a possible D gene is TRBD2 (5 bases). This CDR3 is built from 11 residues. V was clipped by 6 bases and J by 12 bases, with 15 bases between them. Germline values: CDR1 DFQATT, CDR2 SNEGSKA (reference sequence). The CDR3 DNA reads TGCAGTGCCCTCTCGATAAGCGGGCAGTTCTTC. Translation gives CSALSISGQFF.